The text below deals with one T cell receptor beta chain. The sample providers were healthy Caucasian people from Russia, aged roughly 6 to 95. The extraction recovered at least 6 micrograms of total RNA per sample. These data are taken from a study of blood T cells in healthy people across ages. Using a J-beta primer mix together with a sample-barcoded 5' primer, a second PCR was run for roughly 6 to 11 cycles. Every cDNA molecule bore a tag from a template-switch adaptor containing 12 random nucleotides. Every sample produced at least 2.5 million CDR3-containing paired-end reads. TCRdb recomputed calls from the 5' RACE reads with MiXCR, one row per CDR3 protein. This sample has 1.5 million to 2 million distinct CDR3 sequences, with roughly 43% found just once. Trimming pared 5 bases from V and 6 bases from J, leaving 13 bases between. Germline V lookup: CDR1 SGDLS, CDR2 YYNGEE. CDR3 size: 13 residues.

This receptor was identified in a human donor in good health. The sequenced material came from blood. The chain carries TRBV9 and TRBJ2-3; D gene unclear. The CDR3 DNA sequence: TGTGCCAGCAGTGCCAATAGGGCGGATACGCAGTATTTT. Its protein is CASSANRADTQYF.